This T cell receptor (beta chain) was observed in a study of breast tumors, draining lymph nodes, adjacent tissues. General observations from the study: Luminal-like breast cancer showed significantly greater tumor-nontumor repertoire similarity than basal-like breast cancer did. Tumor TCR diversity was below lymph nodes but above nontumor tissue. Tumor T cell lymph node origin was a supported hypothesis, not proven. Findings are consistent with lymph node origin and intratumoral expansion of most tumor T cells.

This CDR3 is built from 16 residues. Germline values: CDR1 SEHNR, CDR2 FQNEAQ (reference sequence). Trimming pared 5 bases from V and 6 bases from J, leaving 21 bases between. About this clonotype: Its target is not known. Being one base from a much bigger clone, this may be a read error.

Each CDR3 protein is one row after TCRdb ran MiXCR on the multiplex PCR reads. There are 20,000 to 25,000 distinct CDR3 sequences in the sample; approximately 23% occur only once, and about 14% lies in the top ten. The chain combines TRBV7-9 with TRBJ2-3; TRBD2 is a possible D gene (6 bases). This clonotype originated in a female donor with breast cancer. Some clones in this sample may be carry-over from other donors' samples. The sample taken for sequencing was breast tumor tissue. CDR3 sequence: CASSQDRGFRGDTQYF. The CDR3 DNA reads TGTGCCAGCAGCCAGGACCGGGGGTTTCGGGGTGATACGCAGTATTTT.